Below are 26 T cell receptor beta chains sequenced from a single sample in a study of cytomegalovirus exposure and HLA in healthy donors. Libraries were prepared by immunoSEQ multiplex PCR; TCRdb keeps only in-frame clonotypes and omits some of them. The sample carries approximately 110,000 clones, about 94% recorded once. The sample taken for sequencing was PBMCs. These receptors were taken from a woman aged 18-29 years in good health and CMV-seronegative.

The chain uses TRBV2 and TRBJ2-4; 12 positions match TRBD1. V shed 4 bases, J shed 1 base, and the junction held 2 bases outside the gene matches. The CDR3 loop spans 16 amino acids. Germline CDR1 is SNHLY and CDR2 is FYNNEI. This chain's CDR3 is CASSGDRGRAKNIQYF. CDR3 nucleotides: TGTGCCAGCAGTGGGGACAGGGGGCGCGCCAAAAACATTCAGTACTTC.

The rearrangement joins TRBV27 to TRBJ2-1; 7 nucleotides agree with TRBD1. The CDR3 totals 16 residues. After removal of 4 bases from V and 10 bases from J, the junction contained 16 bases not matched to a gene. The germline V gene has CDR1 MNHEY and CDR2 SMNVEV (reference sequence). The CDR3 loop reads CASSSQLPQDRLEQFF. Here the CDR3 DNA reads TGTGCCAGCAGTTCGCAACTCCCCCAGGACAGGCTCGAGCAGTTCTTC.

This chain uses TRBV4-2 with TRBJ1-5; possibly TRBD1 for D (6 bases). The length of the CDR3 is 15 residues. Trimming shortened V by 3 bases and J by 0 bases, and 9 bases separated the two germline ends. Germline lookup yields CDR1 LGHNA and CDR2 YNFKEQ. The CDR3 loop is CASSQTGDSNQPQHF. DNA for the CDR3: TGTGCCAGCAGCCAGACAGGAGATAGCAATCAGCCCCAGCATTTT.

This clone has just one count. V gene TRBV5-1 combines with J gene TRBJ2-3, with 11 bases that match TRBD1. V lost 4 bases, J lost 3 bases, and 7 bases stayed unmatched. CDR1 is SGHRS and CDR2 is YFSETQ in the germline V gene. The CDR3 loop spans 16 amino acids. CDR3 residues: CASSNGQGALTDTQYF. Here the CDR3 DNA reads TGCGCCAGCAGCAACGGACAGGGGGCTCTAACAGATACGCAGTATTTT.

This chain links TRBV28 with TRBJ2-7; 8 bases are a match to TRBD1. Germline assignment: CDR1 MDHEN and CDR2 SYDVKM. This CDR3 contains 15 residues. With 6 bases clipped from V and 3 bases from J, the junction kept 10 bases outside the gene matches. The CDR3 sequence: CASRSPGGDDYEQYF. CDR3 coding DNA: TGTGCCAGCAGGTCCCCAGGGGGCGATGACTACGAGCAGTACTTC.

The rearrangement joins TRBV5-1 to TRBJ2-1; 9 bases map to TRBD2. The CDR3 totals 15 residues. CDR1 SGHRS and CDR2 YFSETQ come from the germline V gene. V lost 0 bases, J lost 4 bases, and 2 bases stayed unmatched. CDR3: CASSLGLADYNEQFF. The CDR3 DNA is TGCGCCAGCAGCTTGGGACTAGCGGATTACAATGAGCAGTTCTTC.

The chain joins TRBV7-2 to TRBJ1-1, with D uncertain. The V end was cut by 2 bases, the J end by 1 base, with 11 bases between. This CDR3 region has 15 residues. Germline loops: CDR1 SGHTA, CDR2 FQGNSA. CDR3 residues: CASSLRHRENTEAFF. CDR3 nucleotides: TGTGCCAGCAGCTTACGACACAGAGAGAACACTGAAGCTTTCTTT.

The CDR3 DNA is TGCAGCGCCGGACTAGCGGGGTACAATGAGCAGTTCTTC. This sequence encodes CSAGLAGYNEQFF. The chain uses TRBV29-1 and TRBJ2-1; 12 bases agree with TRBD2. Germline values: CDR1 SQVTM, CDR2 ANQGSEA. V was clipped by 7 bases and J by 4 bases; unmatched bases: 2. This CDR3 has 13 residues.

This sequence joins TRBV14 and TRBJ2-7; a weak D match, TRBD2 (6 bases). This CDR3 comprises 15 residues. Trimming took 4 bases from V and 2 from J, leaving 15 bases between them. Per germline, CDR1 SGHDN and CDR2 FVKESK. The CDR3 here is CASSRTGTATYEQYF. The CDR3 bases are TGTGCCAGCAGCCGCACCGGGACTGCTACCTACGAGCAGTACTTC. The full variable domain, in which reference TRBV14 and TRBJ2-7 provide the parts outside the CDR3, is EAGVTQFPSHSVIEKGQTVTLRCDPISGHDNLYWYRRVMGKEIKFLLHFVKESKQDESGMPNNRFLAERTGGTYSTLKVQPAELEDSGVYFCASSRTGTATYEQYFGPGTRLTVT.

This chain connects TRBV6-5 to TRBJ1-2, with TRBD1 identical over 8 bases. Trimming at V came to 4 bases and at J to 8 bases, leaving 6 bases not matched to a gene. Germline CDR1 is MNHEY and CDR2 is SVGAGI. There are 13 residues in the CDR3. The chain's CDR3 is CASSSLDREGYTF. CDR3 sequence (DNA): TGTGCCAGCAGTTCCCTGGACAGGGAAGGCTACACCTTC.

This chain joins TRBV5-1 and TRBJ2-1, with D unresolved. The V gene's germline CDR1 is SGHRS and CDR2 YFSETQ. The CDR3 extends over 15 amino acids. The germline V and J ends were trimmed by 0 bases and 0 bases, with 7 bases remaining between them. The chain's CDR3 is CASSLAVSSYNEQFF. CDR3 nucleotides: TGCGCCAGCAGCTTGGCGGTCTCCTCCTACAATGAGCAGTTCTTC.

V usage is TRBV7-9 and J usage is TRBJ1-2, with 7 positions matching TRBD1. The CDR3 sequence is 15 residues long. CDR1 and CDR2 (germline): SEHNR, FQNEAQ (reference sequence). The ends lost 2 bases at V and 4 bases at J; junction bases unmatched: 7. Here the CDR3 DNA reads TGTGCCAGCAGCTTAAGGAGGGGGCGCACCTATGGCTACACCTTC. It specifies CASSLRRGRTYGYTF.

The chain has TRBV4-2 and TRBJ1-1; D ambiguous. From germline, CDR1 is LGHNA and CDR2 YNFKEQ. This CDR3 is 13 amino acids long. Trimming cost V 7 bases and J 5 bases, with 14 bases left between them. As DNA, the CDR3 is TGTGCCAGCACGGAGGGCGAAGGGACTGAAGCTTTCTTT. Residues: CASTEGEGTEAFF.

The chain combines TRBV19 with TRBJ2-7, with 7 bases that match TRBD2. Looked up from germline, CDR1 is LNHDA and CDR2 is SQIVND (reference sequence). Trimming at V came to 4 bases and at J to 6 bases, leaving 6 bases not matched to a gene. The CDR3 is 13 amino acids. The CDR3 reads CASSTGRVSEQYF. For the CDR3, the DNA is TGTGCCAGTAGTACGGGGAGGGTCAGCGAGCAGTACTTC.

The V gene is TRBV27, the J gene TRBJ2-1, with D uncertain. The CDR3 length is 15 residues. The V gene's germline CDR1 is MNHEY and CDR2 SMNVEV (reference sequence). V was clipped by 6 bases and J by 0 bases, with 12 bases between them. CDR3 coding DNA: TGTGCCAGCAGCTCCCCACTGAGCTCCTACAATGAGCAGTTCTTC. Its translation: CASSSPLSSYNEQFF.

This chain links TRBV5-1 with TRBJ2-1; D is perhaps TRBD2 (6 bases). The CDR3 length is 13 residues. Germline CDR1 reads SGHRS; CDR2 reads YFSETQ. V lost 5 bases and J 3 bases, leaving 9 bases between the germline ends. The CDR3 region is CASSWDFYNEQFF. The DNA of the CDR3 is TGCGCCAGCAGTTGGGACTTCTACAATGAGCAGTTCTTC.

The gene calls are TRBV2 and TRBJ2-4; D is ambiguous. This CDR3 is 15 amino acids long. Trimming removed 5 bases from V and 0 bases from J, with 11 bases in between. Germline V lookup: CDR1 SNHLY, CDR2 FYNNEI. The chain's CDR3 is CASSRASLAKNIQYF. The CDR3 bases are TGTGCCAGCAGTCGAGCGAGCCTAGCCAAAAACATTCAGTACTTC.

The CDR3 loop reads CSVDMGRGDPEQFF. In DNA form, the CDR3 reads TGCAGCGTTGATATGGGCAGGGGGGATCCTGAGCAGTTCTTC. This sequence joins TRBV29-1 and TRBJ2-1; possibly TRBD1 for D (7 bases). The CDR3 totals 14 residues. V was shortened by 3 bases and J by 9 bases, with 18 bases between the two germline ends. Germline assignment: CDR1 SQVTM and CDR2 ANQGSEA.

The chain links TRBV10-3 to TRBJ2-6; no definite D call. Trimming stripped 11 bases from V and 3 bases from J, with 11 bases between. The CDR3 length is 13 residues. Germline values: CDR1 ENHRY, CDR2 SYGVKD. Here the CDR3 reads CASRVLGANVLTF. The CDR3 DNA sequence: TGTGCCTCCCGGGTCCTTGGGGCCAACGTCCTGACTTTC.

This chain links TRBV27 with TRBJ2-2; D gene ambiguous. The CDR3 has 14 amino acids. The germline V gene encodes CDR1 MNHEY and CDR2 SMNVEV (reference sequence). Trimming removed 8 bases at V and 7 bases at J, with 17 bases between. CDR3 in DNA: TGTGCCAGCCTAGGAAGTACGGCTGACGGGGAGCTGTTTTTT. Its translation: CASLGSTADGELFF.

The chain joins TRBV5-1 to TRBJ1-1; TRBD1 might be the D (6 bases). V lost 4 bases and J 0 bases, leaving 16 bases between the germline ends. Germline values: CDR1 SGHRS, CDR2 YFSETQ. The CDR3 is 16 amino acids. The CDR3 sequence: CASSPTGSGMNTEAFF. CDR3 coding DNA: TGCGCCAGCAGCCCTACAGGGTCCGGGATGAACACTGAAGCTTTCTTT.

The chain is built from TRBV7-9 and TRBJ1-1; TRBD1 agrees at 8 bases. There are 15 residues in the CDR3. Germline V gives CDR1 SEHNR, CDR2 FQNEAQ (reference sequence). J lost 7 bases, V lost 5 bases, and 12 bases had no gene match. CDR3 protein: CASSLRSTGVDEAFF. The CDR3 DNA reads as TGTGCCAGCAGCCTAAGGTCGACAGGGGTTGATGAAGCTTTCTTT.

CDR3 loop: CASSPWTGDNEQFF. In DNA, the CDR3 is TGTGCCAGCTCACCATGGACAGGGGATAATGAGCAGTTCTTC. The chain links TRBV18 to TRBJ2-1, with 9 bases lining up with TRBD1. This CDR3 comprises 14 residues. The trim removed 2 bases at V and 7 bases at J, leaving 3 bases unmatched. Germline V gene sequence: CDR1 KGHSH, CDR2 LQKENI.

This chain connects TRBV5-5 to TRBJ2-1; TRBD2 is a possible D gene (6 bases). V was shortened by 3 bases and J by 7 bases, with 11 bases between the two germline ends. Germline CDR1 and CDR2: SGHKS and YYEKEE (reference sequence). This CDR3 is built from 13 residues. The CDR3 here is CASSSGLMNEQFF. The CDR3 bases are TGTGCCAGCAGCTCGGGACTCATGAATGAGCAGTTCTTC.

This chain links TRBV5-4 with TRBJ2-2, with 9 nucleotides matching TRBD1. The germline V gene has CDR1 SGHNT and CDR2 YYREEE (reference sequence). The CDR3 length is 14 residues. V lost 3 bases to trimming and J lost 7 bases; unmatched junction nucleotides: 4. The CDR3 is CASSWTGADGELFF. The CDR3 nucleotides read TGTGCCAGCAGCTGGACAGGGGCTGACGGGGAGCTGTTTTTT.

This chain links TRBV6-6 with TRBJ1-1; the D is unclear. V was clipped by 8 bases and J by 4 bases, with 5 bases between them. Germline V lookup: CDR1 MNHNY, CDR2 SVGAGI (reference sequence). The CDR3 is 10 residues long. The CDR3 region has the DNA TGTGCCAGCGAGGGCACTGAAGCTTTCTTT. Translation: CASEGTEAFF.